What follows are 26 T cell receptor beta chains derived from one specimen sequenced in a study of blood T cell repertoires in COVID-19. Generated by immunoSEQ multiplex PCR, the TCRdb table keeps only in-frame clones and is missing some. The sample has fewer than 250,000 clones; nearly 90% are singletons. Sequencing input: PBMCs or T cells enriched from blood (not recorded which). These receptors came from a man younger than 40 who had been exposed to COVID-19.

The chain carries TRBV6-5 and TRBJ2-5; no reliable D call. Trimming removed 8 bases from V and 4 bases from J, with 11 bases in between. This CDR3 region has 12 residues. The germline CDR1 and CDR2 sequences are MNHEY and SVGAGI. CDR3: CASDLTGETQYF. CDR3 nucleotides: TGTGCCAGCGATTTAACTGGAGAGACCCAGTACTTC.

Only one count was recorded for this clone. This sequence joins TRBV9 and TRBJ2-1; 7 nucleotides line up with TRBD2. Germline CDR1 and CDR2: SGDLS and YYNGEE. V was pared by 4 bases and J by 3 bases, with 7 bases of the junction left unmatched. This CDR3 spans 15 amino acids. Here the CDR3 DNA reads TGTGCCAGCAGCACCCCCGGGACTAACTACAATGAGCAGTTCTTC. It translates to CASSTPGTNYNEQFF.

The rearrangement links TRBV5-1 to TRBJ2-3, with D maybe TRBD2 (6 bases). The CDR3 consists of 15 residues. The V end was cut by 0 bases, the J end by 4 bases, with 12 bases between. CDR1 is SGHRS, CDR2 YFSETQ, per germline. The CDR3 spells CASSLVGREADTQYF. CDR3 bases: TGCGCCAGCAGCTTGGTCGGCAGGGAGGCAGATACGCAGTATTTT.

The chain recombines TRBV19 with TRBJ1-5, with 12 bases lining up with TRBD1. CDR1 LNHDA and CDR2 SQIVND come from the germline V gene (reference sequence). CDR3 length: 16 amino acids. J was trimmed by 7 bases and V by 3 bases; bases with no gene match: 7. CDR3: CASSIRDRGQGQPQHF. CDR3 nucleotide sequence: TGTGCCAGTAGTATCAGGGACAGGGGGCAGGGGCAGCCCCAGCATTTT.

The chain combines TRBV7-9 with TRBJ1-4, with a weak D call TRBD1 (6 bases). Germline V gene lookup returns CDR1 SEHNR and CDR2 FQNEAQ (reference sequence). There are 14 residues in the CDR3. Trimming shortened V by 5 bases and J by 3 bases, and 10 bases separated the two germline ends. CDR3 amino acids: CASSKTGSNEKLFF. The CDR3 DNA reads TGTGCCAGCAGCAAGACAGGTTCTAATGAAAAACTGTTTTTT.

Notes on this clone: Other DNA sequences of this sample code for an identical CDR3. This chain connects TRBV19 to TRBJ1-1; tentatively, D is TRBD1 (5 bases). Looked up from germline, CDR1 is LNHDA and CDR2 is SQIVND (reference sequence). The germline V and J ends were trimmed by 3 bases and 2 bases, with 7 bases remaining between them. CDR3 size: 13 residues. The CDR3 sequence: CASSMGRNTEAFF. The CDR3 coding sequence is TGTGCCAGTAGTATGGGGCGAAACACTGAAGCTTTCTTT.

The chain couples TRBV24-1 to TRBJ2-1; TRBD2 matches at 9 bases. Trimming took 2 bases from V and 8 from J; bases not matched to a gene: 3. CDR1 is KGHDR, CDR2 SFDVKD, per germline. The CDR3 extends over 14 amino acids. The CDR3 DNA follows: TGTGCCACCAGTGATTCTAGCGGGGTGCATGAGCAGTTCTTC. Amino acids: CATSDSSGVHEQFF.

CDR3 loop: CASSYASGDADYGYTF. For the CDR3, the DNA is TGTGCCAGCAGCTACGCCTCAGGGGATGCGGACTATGGCTACACCTTC. The V and J genes are TRBV7-2 and TRBJ1-2, with a tentative D call TRBD1 (6 bases). Germline loops: CDR1 SGHTA, CDR2 FQGNSA. Trimming took off 4 bases at V and 3 bases at J, with 18 bases between the two ends. The CDR3 length is 16 residues.

The chain uses TRBV30 and TRBJ2-7; D uncertain. Trimming pared 2 bases from V and 2 bases from J, leaving 7 bases between. The CDR3 totals 12 residues. Germline-derived CDR1 and CDR2 are GTSNPN and SVGIG (reference sequence). The CDR3: CAWSTITYEQYF. CDR3 nucleotide sequence: TGTGCCTGGAGTACAATCACCTACGAGCAGTACTTC.

The rearrangement links TRBV6-5 to TRBJ1-2; no clear D. In germline, CDR1 is MNHEY, CDR2 SVGAGI. The CDR3 runs 13 residues. Trimming removed 3 bases from V and 5 bases from J, with 10 bases in between. In DNA, the CDR3 is TGTGCCAGCAGTTATGGGCGAGGGTATGGCTACACCTTC. Protein: CASSYGRGYGYTF.

V is TRBV19 and J is TRBJ1-5; D might be TRBD1 (5 bases). Trimming left V 5 bases short and J 7 bases short, with 15 bases between. This CDR3 has 14 amino acids. Germline CDR1 LNHDA, CDR2 SQIVND (reference sequence). DNA of the CDR3: TGTGCCAGTAGTTTCCAGGGCTCGGGCCAGCCCCAGCATTTT. Encoded protein: CASSFQGSGQPQHF.

This sequence joins TRBV4-3 and TRBJ1-1; D is ambiguous. V lost 1 base, J lost 5 bases, and 8 bases lay in between. Germline loops: CDR1 LGHNA, CDR2 YSLEER. The CDR3 is made up of 13 amino acids. Here the CDR3 DNA reads TGCGCCAGCAGCCAAGGAATTCGGACTGAAGCTTTCTTT. This encodes CASSQGIRTEAFF.

The chain couples TRBV18 to TRBJ2-1, with D possibly being TRBD1 (6 bases). Trimming removed 3 bases from V and 0 bases from J, with 21 bases in between. Germline values: CDR1 KGHSH, CDR2 LQKENI. The CDR3 runs 19 residues. The CDR3 here is CASSPSVGGAASSYNEQFF. The CDR3 DNA reads TGTGCCAGCTCACCCAGTGTTGGGGGCGCCGCATCCTCCTACAATGAGCAGTTCTTC.

The rearrangement links TRBV3-1 (or the pseudogene TRBV3-2) to TRBJ2-2; D ambiguous. The germline V and J ends were trimmed by 0 bases and 10 bases, with 15 bases remaining between them. The germline CDR1 and CDR2 sequences are LGHDT and YNNKEL (reference sequence). The CDR3 consists of 15 residues. The CDR3: CASSQEYSVREELFF. In nucleotides, the CDR3 is TGTGCCAGCAGCCAAGAATATTCCGTCCGAGAGGAGCTGTTTTTT.

V and J are TRBV21-1 and TRBJ2-5; whether TRBD1, the table's D call, matches the DNA was not checked. TRBV21-1 constitutes a pseudogene. This CDR3 has 14 residues. The DNA of the CDR3 is TGTGCCAGCAGCAAAGGGACAGGGAGAGAGACCCAGTACTTC. Translating it yields CASSKGTGRETQYF.

This chain joins TRBV7-2 and TRBJ1-1, with 7 bases aligning to TRBD1. This CDR3 is built from 15 residues. Looked up from germline, CDR1 is SGHTA and CDR2 is FQGNSA. The V gene end was trimmed by 5 bases and the J gene end by 3 bases; junction bases not matched to a gene: 9. The CDR3 DNA is TGTGCCAGCAGCCCGCTGGACAGGTTAGACACTGAAGCTTTCTTT. Encoded protein: CASSPLDRLDTEAFF.

This clone was detected only once. The chain joins TRBV27 to TRBJ2-2, with a tentative D call TRBD1 (5 bases). The CDR3 totals 12 residues. From germline, CDR1 is MNHEY and CDR2 SMNVEV (reference sequence). V lost 6 bases to trimming and J lost 6 bases, with 8 bases between them. The CDR3 coding sequence is TGTGCCAGCAGAGGGGTCCCCGGGGAGCTGTTTTTT. Translating gives CASRGVPGELFF.

V gene TRBV5-4 combines with J gene TRBJ2-3; D is perhaps TRBD2 (7 bases). Germline assignment: CDR1 SGHNT and CDR2 YYREEE (reference sequence). Trimming removed 4 bases at V and 6 bases at J, with 18 bases between. The CDR3 runs to 15 residues. The CDR3 sequence is CASSPAGAIYDTQYF. The CDR3 DNA sequence: TGTGCCAGCAGCCCTGCGGGGGCCATTTATGATACGCAGTATTTT.

V gene TRBV12-3 or TRBV12-4 combines with J gene TRBJ2-5; 9 bases align to TRBD2. Trimming took 10 bases from V and 4 from J; bases not matched to a gene: 7. The length of the CDR3 is 13 residues. CDR3 sequence: CAISLAGRETQYF. In DNA, the CDR3 is TGTGCCATTTCCCTAGCGGGGAGAGAGACCCAGTACTTC.

The chain couples TRBV30 to TRBJ1-4; D uncertain. Per the germline V gene, CDR1 is GTSNPN and CDR2 is SVGIG (reference sequence). V lost 4 bases to trimming and J lost 4 bases, with 10 bases between them. The CDR3 is made up of 13 amino acids. CDR3 in DNA: TGTGCCTGGACGGGGAACTATAATGAAAAACTGTTTTTT. The encoded protein is CAWTGNYNEKLFF.

The rearrangement joins TRBV3-1 (or the pseudogene TRBV3-2) to TRBJ1-5; D is unresolved. CDR1 and CDR2 (germline): LGHDT, YNNKEL (reference sequence). V lost 3 bases and J lost 1, with 7 bases in between. The CDR3 has 14 residues. CDR3 sequence (DNA): TGTGCCAGCAGCCAGGGAGGGAGCAATCAGCCCCAGCATTTT. This sequence encodes CASSQGGSNQPQHF.

The J gene is TRBJ1-2, the V gene TRBV7-9; D uncertain. CDR3 length equals 12 residues. Germline V lookup: CDR1 SEHNR, CDR2 FQNEAQ (reference sequence). V dropped 5 bases and J dropped 4 bases, with 8 bases sitting between them. CDR3 sequence (DNA): TGTGCCAGCAGCCCTGGCAGCTATGGCTACACCTTC. Residues: CASSPGSYGYTF.

The chain carries TRBV21-1 and TRBJ1-4; whether TRBD1, the table's D call, matches the DNA was not checked. TRBV21-1 is a pseudogene locus. The CDR3 has 16 residues. CDR3 amino acids: CASSKPQGWRNEKLFF. In nucleotides, the CDR3 is TGTGCCAGCAGTAAACCCCAGGGTTGGCGAAATGAAAAACTGTTTTTT.

J is TRBJ2-7 and V is TRBV18, with a possible D match to TRBD1 (6 bases). Germline V gene lookup returns CDR1 KGHSH and CDR2 LQKENI. The V gene lost 3 bases and the J gene lost 0 bases, with 12 bases spanning the gap. The CDR3 is 15 residues long. Here the CDR3 reads CASSPRTDSSYEQYF. The CDR3 DNA is TGTGCCAGCTCACCGAGGACAGATTCCTCCTACGAGCAGTACTTC.

The chain employs TRBV2 and TRBJ2-2; 7 bases align to TRBD2. V gave up 4 bases and J gave up 1 base; unmatched junction bases: 3. Germline assignment: CDR1 SNHLY and CDR2 FYNNEI. This CDR3 has 15 residues. This CDR3 reads CASSGPSGNTGELFF. In DNA form, the CDR3 reads TGTGCCAGCAGTGGTCCTAGCGGGAACACCGGGGAGCTGTTTTTT.

The chain is built from TRBV6-2 or TRBV6-3 and TRBJ2-1, with D unresolved. The CDR3 is 12 amino acids. From germline, CDR1 is MNHEY and CDR2 SVGEGT. V lost 1 base and J 7 bases, leaving 5 bases between the germline ends. The CDR3 is CASSYFQNEQFF. CDR3 coding DNA: TGTGCCAGCAGTTACTTTCAGAATGAGCAGTTCTTC.